This TCR beta chain stems from a study of identifying expanded T cells in peripheral blood. Clones were sequenced by immunoSEQ multiplex PCR, and TCRdb holds only the in-frame ones, with some missing. This table has fewer than 85,000 clones, around 89% appearing once. Per germline, CDR1 LGHNA and CDR2 YSLEER. V was clipped by 0 bases and J by 4 bases; unmatched bases: 10. The CDR3 extends over 18 amino acids. Sequenced: blood. The TCR sequence derives from a person aged 18 to 70 in good health. The rearrangement links TRBV4-3 to TRBJ2-3; 10 positions match TRBD2. The chain's CDR3 is CASSQDAQLAGPPDTQYF. DNA of the CDR3: TGCGCCAGCAGCCAAGACGCCCAACTAGCGGGACCCCCAGATACGCAGTATTTT.